This T cell receptor (beta chain) originates from a study of cytomegalovirus exposure and HLA in healthy donors. PCR amplification relied on 60 Vbeta primers (plus 13 Jbeta primers). The protocol was immunoSEQ multiplex PCR, while the TCRdb copy is restricted to in-frame clones and leaves out a portion. This sample has under 200,000 clones, with around four fifths found just once. Of note for this clone: Its matching antigen is unknown.

V lost 6 bases and J lost 3; bases outside the gene matches: 2. This CDR3 comprises 11 residues. The germline gives CDR1 DFQATT, CDR2 SNEGSKA (reference sequence). Whole-study results and caveats: DRB1 showed the most TCR associations and HLA-C the fewest in a later analysis, as rates varied by HLA locus. According to a later analysis, donors in an Asian-associated ancestry cluster reportedly had fewer N-insertions than the approximately 670-donor mean.

Sequencing was carried out using PBMCs. The TCR originated in a man aged 40-49 years in good health and CMV-seropositive. The chain has TRBV20-1 and TRBJ2-7, with 7 bases aligning to TRBD1. CDR3 sequence (DNA): TGCAGTGCGGGACAGCACTACGAGCAGTACTTC. This gives the protein CSAGQHYEQYF.